A single TCR beta chain is shown here with its context. The record originates from a study of technical replicates of blood from several donors. The repertoire was sequenced with immunoSEQ multiplex PCR; TCRdb's copy has only in-frame clones and lacks some. The repertoire holds 65,000 to 85,000 clones, about 97% seen once, with around 0.2% in the top ten. V was pared by 8 bases and J by 0 bases, with 14 bases of the junction left unmatched. Germline V gene lookup returns CDR1 MNHEY and CDR2 SMNVEV (reference sequence). The CDR3 consists of 17 residues. The V call is TRBV27, the J call TRBJ1-2, with 8 bases identical to TRBD1. Sample: T cells isolated from PBMCs. The TCR was taken from a human donor in good health. The CDR3, as DNA: TGTGCCAGCGGTATATTGCAGGGGGCCTTTTCTAACTATGGCTACACCTTC. Translated: CASGILQGAFSNYGYTF.